Listed here are 14 T cell receptor beta chains from one sample, sequenced in a study of T cells in Graves' hyperthyroidism and ophthalmopathy. RNA transcripts were the template for amplifying TCR beta CDR3 regions. HTBI primers drove first-round RT-PCR of the TCR CDR3. Each CDR3 protein is one row after TCRdb ran MiXCR on the multiplex PCR reads. The data show a few hundred thousand distinct CDR3 sequences, 14% seen once. The specimen was blood. The origin of the receptors is a woman between 18 and 29 years old with Graves' hyperthyroidism.

This clonotype has a count of ten or more. CDR3 sequence: CSVVAGGTDTQYF. The CDR3 DNA sequence: TGCAGCGTTGTGGCGGGGGGCACAGATACGCAGTATTTT. The chain carries TRBV29-1 and TRBJ2-3; TRBD2 matches 7 bases. The germline CDR1 and CDR2 sequences are SQVTM and ANQGSEA. V lost 4 bases and J lost 1; bases outside the gene matches: 2. This CDR3 comprises 13 residues.

This clonotype was found many times. The gene calls are TRBV25-1 and TRBJ2-1; 10 bases match TRBD1. The CDR3 totals 16 residues. Germline loops: CDR1 MGHDK, CDR2 SYGVNS. The V segment lost 3 bases and the J segment 3 bases; nucleotides outside the gene matches: 5. The CDR3 DNA reads as TGTGCCAGCAGTGATTGGGGACAGGGGCTCTACAATGAGCAGTTCTTC. Its protein is CASSDWGQGLYNEQFF. Combining the CDR3 with reference TRBV25-1 and TRBJ2-1 gives the whole variable domain EADIYQTPRYLVIGTGKKITLECSQTMGHDKMYWYQQDPGMELHLIHYSYGVNSTEKGDLSSESTVSRIRTEHFPLTLESARPSHTSQYLCASSDWGQGLYNEQFFGPGTRLTVL.

At least ten counts were recorded for this clonotype. The chain joins TRBV12-3 or TRBV12-4 to TRBJ1-2; D gene ambiguous. Trimming cost V 4 bases and J 4 bases, with 13 bases left between them. CDR3 length: 14 residues. This CDR3 reads CASSWASEGYGYTF. In nucleotides, the CDR3 is TGTGCCAGCAGTTGGGCCTCGGAGGGCTATGGCTACACCTTC.

This chain joins TRBV7-9 and TRBJ1-1, with D uncertain. V was clipped by 2 bases and J by 3 bases, with 10 bases between them. The CDR3 runs 14 residues. Germline-derived CDR1 and CDR2 are SEHNR and FQNEAQ (reference sequence). The CDR3, as DNA: TGTGCCAGCAGCTTAAAACAGTTGTACACTGAAGCTTTCTTT. It encodes CASSLKQLYTEAFF.

In its sample, this clonotype was seen many times. J is TRBJ1-2 and V is TRBV19, with 8 bases aligning to TRBD1. The V gene's germline CDR1 is LNHDA and CDR2 SQIVND (reference sequence). V shed 9 bases and J 3 bases; nucleotides not matched to a gene: 9. CDR3 size: 14 residues. The CDR3 nucleotides read TGTGCCAGCCTCCGCCGACAGGGGTACTATGGCTACACCTTC. Translating gives CASLRRQGYYGYTF.

This clonotype has at least ten counts. The chain employs TRBV12-3 or TRBV12-4 and TRBJ1-2, with 10 bases identical to TRBD1. With V trimmed by 3 bases and J by 8 bases, 9 bases remained unmatched. The CDR3 is made up of 15 amino acids. CDR3 coding DNA: TGTGCCAGCAGTTTCCAGGCGACAGGGGGCAACGGCTACACCTTC. This codes for CASSFQATGGNGYTF.

The table lists this clonotype with a few counts. V gene TRBV10-3 combines with J gene TRBJ1-3; possible D gene TRBD1, 6 bases. Germline values: CDR1 ENHRY, CDR2 SYGVKD. This CDR3 has 15 residues. Trimming shortened V by 5 bases and J by 0 bases, and 11 bases separated the two germline ends. The chain's CDR3 is CAISSRDNSGNTIYF. For the CDR3, the DNA is TGTGCCATCAGTTCCCGGGACAACTCTGGAAACACCATATATTTT.

This clonotype showed up many times. The V gene is TRBV11-2, the J gene TRBJ2-1; 8 nucleotides align to TRBD2. Germline CDR1 SGHAT, CDR2 FQNNGV. J gave up 3 bases and V 6 bases, and 7 bases lay outside the gene matches. The CDR3 totals 15 residues. CDR3 amino acids: CASSSLAANYNEQFF. Written as DNA, the CDR3 is TGTGCCAGCAGTTCACTAGCGGCCAACTACAATGAGCAGTTCTTC.

This clonotype appeared a few times. The chain combines TRBV3-1 with TRBJ1-6; 9 bases agree with TRBD1. The V segment lost 6 bases and the J segment 10 bases; nucleotides outside the gene matches: 10. Germline CDR1 reads LGHDT; CDR2 reads YNNKEL (reference sequence). The CDR3 totals 15 residues. CDR3 amino acids: CASSSGTGKGSPLHF. The DNA of the CDR3 is TGTGCCAGCAGTTCCGGGACAGGGAAAGGATCACCCCTCCACTTT.

In this sample, this clonotype turned up a few times. This chain connects TRBV30 to TRBJ1-2; D is unresolved. The CDR3 runs 11 residues. Germline loops: CDR1 GTSNPN, CDR2 SVGIG (reference sequence). With 3 bases removed from V and 4 bases from J, the gap between germline ends came to 6 bases. CDR3 sequence (DNA): TGTGCCTGGAGGGGAATCTATGGCTACACCTTC. Encoded protein: CAWRGIYGYTF.

This clonotype was observed at least ten times. This chain joins TRBV6-1 and TRBJ2-7; TRBD2 matches at 10 bases. Losses at the gene ends were 5 bases for V and 4 bases for J; bases not matched to a gene: 5. Germline V lookup: CDR1 MNHNS, CDR2 SASEGT. The CDR3 totals 14 residues. DNA of the CDR3: TGTGCCAGCAGTTATAGCGGGAGGAGGTACGAGCAGTACTTC. It codes for CASSYSGRRYEQYF.

This clonotype was detected a few times. This rearrangement joins TRBV10-3 to TRBJ2-4; 9 nucleotides align to TRBD1. There are 14 residues in the CDR3. Germline V lookup: CDR1 ENHRY, CDR2 SYGVKD. The ends lost 2 bases at V and 7 bases at J; junction bases unmatched: 3. CDR3 region: CAISEDRGRNIQYF. CDR3 sequence (DNA): TGTGCCATCAGTGAGGACAGGGGGAGGAACATTCAGTACTTC.

This clonotype was counted at least ten times. The rearrangement joins TRBV11-2 to TRBJ1-2; perhaps TRBD1 as D (5 bases). The germline V gene encodes CDR1 SGHAT and CDR2 FQNNGV. Trimming took off 4 bases at V and 6 bases at J, with 18 bases between the two ends. The CDR3 runs to 15 residues. This CDR3 is CASSSPRAGTDGYTF. In DNA, the CDR3 is TGTGCCAGCAGCTCACCAAGGGCAGGGACGGATGGCTACACCTTC.

V and J are TRBV5-5 and TRBJ2-2, with 9 bases identical to TRBD2. The CDR3 has 15 amino acids. Per germline, CDR1 SGHKS and CDR2 YYEKEE (reference sequence). The junction had 4 bases not matched to a gene; V was cut back by 4 bases and J by 3 bases. CDR3 DNA sequence: TGTGCCAGCAGCACGACTAGCGGAGACACCGGGGAGCTGTTTTTT. Translating gives CASSTTSGDTGELFF. Looking up the rest from reference TRBV5-5 and TRBJ2-2 gives the full variable domain: DAGVTQSPTHLIKTRGQQVTLRCSPISGHKSVSWYQQVLGQGPQFIFQYYEKEERGRGNFPDRFSARQFPNYSSELNVNALLLGDSALYLCASSTTSGDTGELFFGEGSRLTVL.